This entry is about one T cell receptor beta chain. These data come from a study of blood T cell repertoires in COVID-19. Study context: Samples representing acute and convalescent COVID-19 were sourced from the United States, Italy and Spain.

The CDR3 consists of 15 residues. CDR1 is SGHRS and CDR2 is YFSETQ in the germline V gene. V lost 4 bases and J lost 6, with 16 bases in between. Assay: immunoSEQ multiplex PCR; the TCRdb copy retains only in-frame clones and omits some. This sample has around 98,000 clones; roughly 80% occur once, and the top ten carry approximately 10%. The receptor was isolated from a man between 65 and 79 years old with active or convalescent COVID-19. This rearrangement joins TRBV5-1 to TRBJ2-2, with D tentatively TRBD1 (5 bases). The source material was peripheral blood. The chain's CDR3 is CASSPRVPNPGELFF. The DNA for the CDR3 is TGCGCCAGCAGCCCCAGGGTACCCAACCCCGGGGAGCTGTTTTTT.